This is a list of T cell receptor beta chains from one sample in a study of cytomegalovirus exposure and HLA in healthy donors. This table comes from immunoSEQ multiplex PCR, and its TCRdb copy is limited to in-frame clones, with some not included. Among roughly 150,000 clones listed, less than 65% were seen once. The sample consisted of PBMCs. The receptors come from a woman aged 30 to 39 in good health and CMV-seropositive. Both conserved end residues are part of each CDR3. The order of the fields is V gene, J gene, clone size, D gene, CDR3 protein, CDR3 DNA. D genes are given only for firm matches. Not every row has a clone size; where given, it reads once, few, many or a size class.

V: TRBV19; J: TRBJ1-2; size: NA; D: NA; CDR3: CASMGEVDGSYTF; DNA: TGTGCCAGTATGGGGGAGGTTGACGGCAGCTACACCTTC
V: TRBV28; J: TRBJ1-1; size: few; D: TRBD1; CDR3: CASSFTQGAVAEAFF; DNA: TGTGCCAGCAGTTTCACGCAGGGGGCGGTCGCTGAAGCTTTCTTT
V: TRBV5-1; J: TRBJ1-2; size: NA; D: NA; CDR3: CASSLDPGGLYGYTF; DNA: TGCGCCAGCAGCTTGGACCCCGGGGGGCTATATGGCTACACCTTC
V: TRBV11-3; J: TRBJ1-2; size: NA; D: NA; CDR3: CASSLDRASNYGYTF; DNA: TGTGCCAGCAGCTTAGACAGGGCTTCTAACTATGGCTACACCTTC
V: TRBV30; J: TRBJ1-1; size: few; D: NA; CDR3: CAWQPRGSEAFF; DNA: TGTGCCTGGCAGCCGAGAGGAAGTGAAGCTTTCTTT
V: TRBV30; J: TRBJ1-4; size: NA; D: NA; CDR3: CAWNTGLKGTNEKLFF; DNA: TGTGCCTGGAATACAGGGCTCAAGGGAACGAATGAAAAACTGTTTTTT
V: TRBV5-1; J: TRBJ2-7; size: once; D: NA; CDR3: CASSLARLGAYEQYF; DNA: TGCGCCAGCAGCTTGGCCCGGTTGGGCGCCTACGAGCAGTACTTC
V: TRBV20-1; J: TRBJ2-1; size: NA; D: NA; CDR3: CSRRKHNEQFF; DNA: TGCAGCCGCAGAAAACACAATGAGCAGTTCTTC
V: TRBV10-3; J: TRBJ2-5; size: NA; D: NA; CDR3: CAISLGQGGETQYF; DNA: TGTGCCATCAGTCTCGGACAGGGAGGGGAGACCCAGTACTTC
V: TRBV5-1; J: TRBJ2-7; size: NA; D: TRBD1; CDR3: CASAEQGGSYEQYF; DNA: TGCGCCAGTGCGGAACAGGGGGGTTCCTACGAGCAGTACTTC
V: TRBV18; J: TRBJ1-2; size: NA; D: TRBD1; CDR3: CASSPQGADTGGYTF; DNA: TGTGCCAGCTCACCACAGGGGGCTGATACCGGTGGCTACACCTTC
V: TRBV5-1; J: TRBJ2-7; size: NA; D: NA; CDR3: CASSPTAGYEQYF; DNA: TGCGCCAGCAGCCCGACCGCAGGGTACGAGCAGTACTTC
V: TRBV29-1; J: TRBJ1-1; size: NA; D: NA; CDR3: CSARTDTEAFF; DNA: TGCAGCGCCCGGACAGACACTGAAGCTTTCTTT
V: TRBV7-9; J: TRBJ2-1; size: many; D: NA; CDR3: CASSLTQGHNEQFF; DNA: TGTGCCAGCAGCTTAACACAGGGCCACAATGAGCAGTTCTTC
V: TRBV4-1; J: TRBJ2-1; size: few; D: NA; CDR3: CASSQPTRANEQFF; DNA: TGCGCCAGCAGCCAGCCTACGAGAGCTAATGAGCAGTTCTTC
V: TRBV5-1; J: TRBJ2-1; size: NA; D: TRBD2; CDR3: CASSREAGLAGGGEQFF; DNA: TGCGCCAGCAGCCGGGAGGCGGGACTAGCGGGAGGAGGGGAGCAGTTCTTC